This T cell receptor beta chain was captured in a study of CD8+ T cells in alopecia areata. On the study more broadly: Patients in the treated group were given tofacitinib by mouth, 5 to 10 mg twice a day. Whole-study findings and limits: Among the cells sequenced in scalp samples are also the resident alphabeta T cells of normal skin. Lesional tissue from the scalp (especially in alopecia totalis/universalis) showed higher clonality than normal scalp. Relative to mice, TCR sharing across patients was less clear, a difference possibly HLA-related.

To note about this clone: Its antigen is not known.

The sequencing template was cDNA reverse transcribed from extracted RNA. The protocol was immunoSEQ multiplex PCR, while the TCRdb copy is restricted to in-frame clones and leaves out a portion. The sample lists 150,000 or so clones; approximately 87% were seen once. The trim removed 4 bases at V and 8 bases at J, leaving 2 bases unmatched. The length of the CDR3 is 11 residues. Per the germline V gene, CDR1 is GTSNPN and CDR2 is SVGIG (reference sequence). This clonotype originated in a human donor with alopecia areata. The V and J genes are TRBV30 and TRBJ1-3, with 7 bases lining up with TRBD1. The sample here was CD8+ T cells sorted from blood, taken at week 0. In DNA form, the CDR3 reads TGTGCCTGGACAGGGGGAGACACCATATATTTT. It is translated as CAWTGGDTIYF.